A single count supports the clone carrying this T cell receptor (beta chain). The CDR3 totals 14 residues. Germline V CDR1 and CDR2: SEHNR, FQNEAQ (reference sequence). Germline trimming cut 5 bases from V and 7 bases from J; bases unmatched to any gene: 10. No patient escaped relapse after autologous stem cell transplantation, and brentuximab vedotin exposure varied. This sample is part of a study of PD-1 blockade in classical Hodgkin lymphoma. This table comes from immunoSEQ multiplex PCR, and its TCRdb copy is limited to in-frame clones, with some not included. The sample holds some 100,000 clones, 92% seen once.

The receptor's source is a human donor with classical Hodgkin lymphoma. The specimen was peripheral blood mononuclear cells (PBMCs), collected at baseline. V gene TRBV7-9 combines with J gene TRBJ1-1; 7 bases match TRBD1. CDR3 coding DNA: TGTGCCAGCAGCACCTACAGGGGCGTGGGTGAAGCTTTCTTT. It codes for CASSTYRGVGEAFF.